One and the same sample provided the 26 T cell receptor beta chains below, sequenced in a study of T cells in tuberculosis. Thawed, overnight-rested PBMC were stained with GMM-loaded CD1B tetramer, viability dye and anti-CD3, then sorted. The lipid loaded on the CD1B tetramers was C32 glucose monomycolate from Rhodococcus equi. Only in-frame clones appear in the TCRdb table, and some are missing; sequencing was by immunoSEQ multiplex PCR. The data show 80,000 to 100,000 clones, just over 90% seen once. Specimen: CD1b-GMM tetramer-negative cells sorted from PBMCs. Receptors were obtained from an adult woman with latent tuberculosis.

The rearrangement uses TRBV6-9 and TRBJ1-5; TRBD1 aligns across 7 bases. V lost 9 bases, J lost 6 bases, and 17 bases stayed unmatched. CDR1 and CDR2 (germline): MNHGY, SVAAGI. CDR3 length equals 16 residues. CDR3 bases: TGTGCCAGGGACCGGCACATACAGGGGAGGAGTCAGCCCCAGCATTTT. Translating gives CARDRHIQGRSQPQHF.

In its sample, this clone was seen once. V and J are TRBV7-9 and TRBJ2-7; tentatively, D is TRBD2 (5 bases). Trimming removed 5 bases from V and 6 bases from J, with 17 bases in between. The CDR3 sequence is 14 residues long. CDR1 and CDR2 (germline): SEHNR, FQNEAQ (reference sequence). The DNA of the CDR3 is TGTGCCAGCAGCACCCCAGGAGGTTTTATCGAGCAGTACTTC. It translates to CASSTPGGFIEQYF.

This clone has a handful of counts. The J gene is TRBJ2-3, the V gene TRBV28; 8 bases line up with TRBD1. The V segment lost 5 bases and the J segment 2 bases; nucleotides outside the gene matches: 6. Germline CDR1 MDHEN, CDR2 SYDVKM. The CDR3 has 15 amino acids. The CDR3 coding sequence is TGTGCCAGCAGTCAGGACAGGGCCCACACAGATACGCAGTATTTT. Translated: CASSQDRAHTDTQYF.

The CDR3: CASSDRGYEQYF. CDR3 sequence (DNA): TGTGCCAGCAGTGACCGGGGGTACGAGCAGTACTTC. The gene calls are TRBV6-1 and TRBJ2-7, with D possibly matching TRBD2 (6 bases). V lost 3 bases and J lost 4, with 7 bases in between. CDR3 length equals 12 residues. The V gene's germline CDR1 is MNHNS and CDR2 SASEGT.

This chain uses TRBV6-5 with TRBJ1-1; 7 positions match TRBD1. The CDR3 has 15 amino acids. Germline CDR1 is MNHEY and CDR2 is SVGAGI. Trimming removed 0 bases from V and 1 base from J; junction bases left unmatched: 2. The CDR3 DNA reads TGTGCCAGCAGTTACTCGACAGGGTGGAACACTGAAGCTTTCTTT. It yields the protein CASSYSTGWNTEAFF.

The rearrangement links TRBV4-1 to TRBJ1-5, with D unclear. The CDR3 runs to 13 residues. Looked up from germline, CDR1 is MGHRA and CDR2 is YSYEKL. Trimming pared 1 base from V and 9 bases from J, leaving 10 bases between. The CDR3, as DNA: TGCGCCAGCAGCCAAGTTCACAGTTTGCCCCAGCATTTT. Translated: CASSQVHSLPQHF.

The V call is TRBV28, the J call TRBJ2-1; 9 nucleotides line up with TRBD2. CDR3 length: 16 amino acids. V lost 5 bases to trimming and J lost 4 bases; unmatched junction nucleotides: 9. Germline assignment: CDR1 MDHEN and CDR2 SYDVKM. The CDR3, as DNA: TGTGCCAGCAGTCCCTTTAGGCTAGCGGGGTACAATGAGCAGTTCTTC. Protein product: CASSPFRLAGYNEQFF.

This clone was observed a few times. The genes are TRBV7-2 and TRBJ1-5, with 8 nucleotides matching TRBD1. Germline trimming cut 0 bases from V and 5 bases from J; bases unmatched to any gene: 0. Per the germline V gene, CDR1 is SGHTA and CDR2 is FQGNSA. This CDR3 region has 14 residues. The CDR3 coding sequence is TGTGCCAGCAGCTTAGCCAGGGGGCATCAGCCCCAGCATTTT. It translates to CASSLARGHQPQHF.

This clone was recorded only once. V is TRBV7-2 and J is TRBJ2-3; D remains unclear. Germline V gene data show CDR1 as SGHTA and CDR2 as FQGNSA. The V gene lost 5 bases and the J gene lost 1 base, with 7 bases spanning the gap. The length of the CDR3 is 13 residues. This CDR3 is CASSTQRTDTQYF. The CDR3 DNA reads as TGTGCCAGCAGCACACAGCGCACAGATACGCAGTATTTT. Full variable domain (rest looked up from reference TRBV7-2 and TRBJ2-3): GAGVSQSPSNKVTEKGKDVELRCDPISGHTALYWYRQSLGQGLEFLIYFQGNSAPDKSGLPSDRFSAERTGGSVSTLTIQRTQQEDSAVYLCASSTQRTDTQYFGPGTRLTVL.

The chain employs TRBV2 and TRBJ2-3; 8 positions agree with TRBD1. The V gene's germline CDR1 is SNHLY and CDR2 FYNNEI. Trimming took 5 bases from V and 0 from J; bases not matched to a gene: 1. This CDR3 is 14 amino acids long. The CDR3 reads CASSWTGSTDTQYF. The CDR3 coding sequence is TGTGCCAGCAGTTGGACAGGGAGCACAGATACGCAGTATTTT. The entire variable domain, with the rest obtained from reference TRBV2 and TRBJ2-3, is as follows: EPEVTQTPSHQVTQMGQEVILRCVPISNHLYFYWYRQILGQKVEFLVSFYNNEISEKSEIFDDQFSVERPDGSNFTLKIRSTKLEDSAMYFCASSWTGSTDTQYFGPGTRLTVL.

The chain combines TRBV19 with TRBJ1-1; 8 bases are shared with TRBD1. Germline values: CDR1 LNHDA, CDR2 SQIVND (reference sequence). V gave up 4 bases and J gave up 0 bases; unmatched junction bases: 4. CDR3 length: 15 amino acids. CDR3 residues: CASSKRGQVNTEAFF. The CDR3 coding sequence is TGTGCCAGTAGTAAACGGGGACAGGTGAACACTGAAGCTTTCTTT.

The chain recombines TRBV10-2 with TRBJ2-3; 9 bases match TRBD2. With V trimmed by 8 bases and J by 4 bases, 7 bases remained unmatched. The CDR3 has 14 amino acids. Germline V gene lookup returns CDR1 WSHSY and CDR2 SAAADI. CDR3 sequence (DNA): TGCGCCAGCCTGAGGACTAGCGCGTCAGATACGCAGTATTTT. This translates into CASLRTSASDTQYF.

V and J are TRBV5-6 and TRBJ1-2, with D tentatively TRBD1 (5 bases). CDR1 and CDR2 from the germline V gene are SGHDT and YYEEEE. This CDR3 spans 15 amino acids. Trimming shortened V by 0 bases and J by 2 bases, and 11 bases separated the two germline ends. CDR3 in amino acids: CASSLVTGPNYGYTF. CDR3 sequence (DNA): TGTGCCAGCAGCTTGGTAACAGGCCCCAACTATGGCTACACCTTC.

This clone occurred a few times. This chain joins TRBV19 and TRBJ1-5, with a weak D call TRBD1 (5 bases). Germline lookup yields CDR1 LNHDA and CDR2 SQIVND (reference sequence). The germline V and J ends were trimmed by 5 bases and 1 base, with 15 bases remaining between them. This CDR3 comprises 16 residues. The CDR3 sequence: CASSPHQGGSNQPQHF. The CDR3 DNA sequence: TGTGCCAGTAGTCCCCACCAGGGTGGGAGCAATCAGCCCCAGCATTTT.

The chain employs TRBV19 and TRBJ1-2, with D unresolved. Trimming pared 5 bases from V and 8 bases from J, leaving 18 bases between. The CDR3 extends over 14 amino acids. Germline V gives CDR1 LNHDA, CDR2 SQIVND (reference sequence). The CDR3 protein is CASSFYSREEGYTF. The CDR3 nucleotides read TGTGCCAGTAGTTTCTACTCTCGTGAGGAAGGCTACACCTTC.

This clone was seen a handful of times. The CDR3 loop reads CASSLRQGSGYTF. In nucleotides, the CDR3 is TGTGCCAGCAGCTTAAGACAGGGCTCTGGCTACACCTTC. The chain couples TRBV7-2 to TRBJ1-2; 7 bases are a match to TRBD1. CDR1 SGHTA and CDR2 FQGNSA come from the germline V gene. V shed 2 bases and J 7 bases; nucleotides not matched to a gene: 4. CDR3 length: 13 residues.

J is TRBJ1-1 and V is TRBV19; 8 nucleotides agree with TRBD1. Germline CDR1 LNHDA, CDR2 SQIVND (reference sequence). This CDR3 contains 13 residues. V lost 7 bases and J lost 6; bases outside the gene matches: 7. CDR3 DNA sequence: TGTGCCAGTATCGACAGGGGCGGAGCTGAAGCTTTCTTT. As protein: CASIDRGGAEAFF.

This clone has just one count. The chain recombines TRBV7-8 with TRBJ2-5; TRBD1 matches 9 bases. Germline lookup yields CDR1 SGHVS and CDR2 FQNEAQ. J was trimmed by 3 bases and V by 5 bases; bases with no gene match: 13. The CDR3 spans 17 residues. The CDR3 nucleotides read TGTGCCAGCAGCACCATCGCGGGACAGGGCCCCGAAGAGACCCAGTACTTC. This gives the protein CASSTIAGQGPEETQYF. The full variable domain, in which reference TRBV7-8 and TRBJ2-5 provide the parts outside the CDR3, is GAGVSQSPRYKVAKRGQDVALRCDPISGHVSLFWYQQALGQGPEFLTYFQNEAQLDKSGLPSDRFFAERPEGSVSTLKIQRTQQEDSAVYLCASSTIAGQGPEETQYFGPGTRLLVL.

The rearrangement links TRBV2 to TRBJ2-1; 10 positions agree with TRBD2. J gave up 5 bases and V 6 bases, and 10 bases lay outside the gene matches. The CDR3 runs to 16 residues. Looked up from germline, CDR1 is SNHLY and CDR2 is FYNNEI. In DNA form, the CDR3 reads TGTGCCAGCAGGGCCCTACTAGCGGGGTCTCACAATGAGCAGTTCTTC. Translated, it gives CASRALLAGSHNEQFF.

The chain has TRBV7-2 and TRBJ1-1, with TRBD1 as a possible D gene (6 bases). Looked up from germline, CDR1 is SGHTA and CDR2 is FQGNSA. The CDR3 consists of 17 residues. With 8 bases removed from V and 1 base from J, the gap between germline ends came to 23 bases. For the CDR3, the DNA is TGTGCCAGCGCTGTGCTACAGGGACCAATCCGGAACACTGAAGCTTTCTTT. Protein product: CASAVLQGPIRNTEAFF.

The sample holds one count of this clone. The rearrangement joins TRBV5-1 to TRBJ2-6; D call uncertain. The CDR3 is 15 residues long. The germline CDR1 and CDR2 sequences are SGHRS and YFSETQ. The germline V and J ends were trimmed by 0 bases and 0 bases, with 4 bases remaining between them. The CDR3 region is CASSLGGSGANVLTF. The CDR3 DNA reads TGCGCCAGCAGCTTGGGAGGCTCTGGGGCCAACGTCCTGACTTTC.

The CDR3 is CASSIERWSNQPQHF. DNA of the CDR3: TGTGCCAGTAGTATCGAGAGATGGAGCAATCAGCCCCAGCATTTT. The chain has TRBV19 and TRBJ1-5; D ambiguous. The CDR3 is 15 residues long. CDR1 is LNHDA, CDR2 SQIVND, per germline (reference sequence). V shed 3 bases and J shed 1 base, with 10 bases lying between them.

Here the CDR3 reads CASSPDRTNQPQHF. CDR3 DNA sequence: TGTGCCAGCAGTCCGGACAGGACCAATCAGCCCCAGCATTTT. This chain uses TRBV6-5 with TRBJ1-5, with TRBD1 matching 7 bases. V shed 5 bases, J shed 3 bases, and the junction held 4 bases outside the gene matches. This CDR3 comprises 14 residues. The germline V gene has CDR1 MNHEY and CDR2 SVGAGI.

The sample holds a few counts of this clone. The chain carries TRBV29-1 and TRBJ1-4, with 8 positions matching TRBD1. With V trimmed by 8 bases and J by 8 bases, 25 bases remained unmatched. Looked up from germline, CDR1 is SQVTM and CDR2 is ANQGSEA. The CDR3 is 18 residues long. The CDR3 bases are TGCAGCCCTCCCCGCAGGGGGACAGGCTCCCGATCGGAAGAAAAACTGTTTTTT. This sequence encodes CSPPRRGTGSRSEEKLFF.

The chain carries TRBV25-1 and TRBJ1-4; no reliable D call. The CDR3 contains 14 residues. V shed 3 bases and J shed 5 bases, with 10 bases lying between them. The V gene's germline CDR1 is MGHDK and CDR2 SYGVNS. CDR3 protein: CASSESSTNEKLFF. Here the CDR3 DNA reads TGTGCCAGCAGTGAGTCCAGTACAAATGAAAAACTGTTTTTT.

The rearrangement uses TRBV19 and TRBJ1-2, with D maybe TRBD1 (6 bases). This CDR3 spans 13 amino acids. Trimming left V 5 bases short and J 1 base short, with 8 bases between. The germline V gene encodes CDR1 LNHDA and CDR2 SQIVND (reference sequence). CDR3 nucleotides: TGTGCCAGTAGTCAGGACAGTAACTATGGCTACACCTTC. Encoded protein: CASSQDSNYGYTF.